One sample yielded the 6 T cell receptor beta chains listed below, sequenced in a study of T cell responses to AZD1222 COVID-19 vaccine. Sequencing used immunoSEQ multiplex PCR; TCRdb keeps in-frame clones, though not all of them. The table has 120,000 or so clones, about 89% seen once. Material: peripheral blood, obtained on day 0 of AZD1222 vaccination. Receptors were obtained from an adult in good health.

The CDR3 DNA is TGTGCCAGCAGCGCCCCCGGGACGGGCACTGAAGCTTTCTTT. This translates into CASSAPGTGTEAFF. The rearrangement joins TRBV9 to TRBJ1-1; TRBD1 might be the D (5 bases). The CDR3 has 14 amino acids. The V gene lost 3 bases and the J gene lost 4 bases, with 13 bases spanning the gap. In germline, CDR1 is SGDLS, CDR2 YYNGEE.

V usage is TRBV24-1 and J usage is TRBJ2-1; D is ambiguous. The CDR3 length is 17 residues. Per germline, CDR1 KGHDR and CDR2 SFDVKD. Trimming cost V 6 bases and J 4 bases, with 21 bases left between them. The CDR3 is CATSNKFGPTPYNEQFF. The CDR3 DNA is TGTGCCACCAGTAATAAATTCGGACCCACACCGTACAATGAGCAGTTCTTC.

The CDR3 loop is CASSPFDGPGHEQYF. The CDR3 DNA reads as TGTGCCAGCTCACCATTTGATGGTCCCGGCCACGAGCAGTACTTC. The chain carries TRBV18 and TRBJ2-7; D gene ambiguous. Trimming pared 2 bases from V and 5 bases from J, leaving 16 bases between. Germline V CDR1 and CDR2: KGHSH, LQKENI. The CDR3 covers 15 residues. Full variable domain (outside the CDR3, taken from reference TRBV18 and TRBJ2-7): NAGVMQNPRHLVRRRGQEARLRCSPMKGHSHVYWYRQLPEEGLKFMVYLQKENIIDESGMPKERFSAEFPKEGPSILRIQQVVRGDSAAYFCASSPFDGPGHEQYFGPGTRLTVT.

The rearrangement uses TRBV2 and TRBJ2-5, with 13 bases identical to TRBD2. This CDR3 is 14 amino acids long. CDR1 is SNHLY and CDR2 is FYNNEI in the germline V gene. The ends lost 6 bases at V and 5 bases at J; junction bases unmatched: 3. Here the CDR3 reads CASREGLAGETQYF. The CDR3 coding sequence is TGTGCCAGCAGGGAGGGACTAGCGGGGGAGACCCAGTACTTC.

J is TRBJ2-1 and V is TRBV3-1 (or the pseudogene TRBV3-2); 11 bases line up with TRBD2. Looked up from germline, CDR1 is LGHDT and CDR2 is YNNKEL (reference sequence). This CDR3 comprises 15 residues. With V trimmed by 6 bases and J by 7 bases, 8 bases remained unmatched. The CDR3 here is CASRSTGLAANEQFF. The CDR3, as DNA: TGTGCCAGCAGGTCCACGGGACTAGCGGCAAATGAGCAGTTCTTC.

The chain joins TRBV5-4 to TRBJ1-1, with a possible D match to TRBD1 (6 bases). Germline-derived CDR1 and CDR2 are SGHNT and YYREEE (reference sequence). CDR3 length equals 14 residues. V was cut by 4 bases and J by 5 bases, with 15 bases left in between. The CDR3 region is CASSLGGSLTEAFF. DNA of the CDR3: TGTGCCAGCAGCCTAGGGGGGTCCCTGACTGAAGCTTTCTTT.